Listed here are 28 T cell receptor beta chains from one sample, sequenced in a study of T cell responses to AZD1222 COVID-19 vaccine. Data came from immunoSEQ multiplex PCR; TCRdb stores just in-frame clones and leaves some out. Seen here are fewer than 100,000 clones, approximately 90% observed once, and the top ten hold approximately 11%. Here the sequenced sample was peripheral blood, taken on day 0 of AZD1222 vaccination. Receptors were obtained from an adult in good health.

This clone was counted a few times. This chain joins TRBV3-1 (or the pseudogene TRBV3-2) and TRBJ2-1, with D possibly TRBD2 on 5 matching bases. Germline-derived CDR1 and CDR2 are LGHDT and YNNKEL (reference sequence). The CDR3 loop spans 16 amino acids. Trimming removed 7 bases from V and 0 bases from J, with 16 bases in between. The CDR3 protein is CASTLKRGSSYNEQFF. DNA for the CDR3: TGTGCCAGCACCCTGAAAAGAGGGAGCTCCTACAATGAGCAGTTCTTC.

The chain joins TRBV19 to TRBJ2-3; perhaps TRBD1 as D (6 bases). Trimming left V 3 bases short and J 9 bases short, with 19 bases between. CDR1 and CDR2 from the germline V gene are LNHDA and SQIVND (reference sequence). The CDR3 has 15 residues. For the CDR3, the DNA is TGTGCCAGTAGTATCCCAGGGGCAGGGCTATACACGCAGTATTTT. Translation: CASSIPGAGLYTQYF. The whole variable domain, filled in from reference TRBV19 and TRBJ2-3, reads DGGITQSPKYLFRKEGQNVTLSCEQNLNHDAMYWYRQDPGQGLRLIYYSQIVNDFQKGDIAEGYSVSREKKESFPLTVTSAQKNPTAFYLCASSIPGAGLYTQYFGPGTRLTVL.

This chain connects TRBV19 to TRBJ1-4, with D perhaps matching TRBD1 (5 bases). The CDR3 totals 15 residues. V shed 2 bases and J shed 2 bases, with 9 bases lying between them. Per the germline V gene, CDR1 is LNHDA and CDR2 is SQIVND (reference sequence). The CDR3 DNA sequence: TGTGCCAGTAGTATAACGGGGCTCACTAATGAAAAACTGTTTTTT. Residues: CASSITGLTNEKLFF. Complete variable domain (other parts from reference TRBV19 and TRBJ1-4): DGGITQSPKYLFRKEGQNVTLSCEQNLNHDAMYWYRQDPGQGLRLIYYSQIVNDFQKGDIAEGYSVSREKKESFPLTVTSAQKNPTAFYLCASSITGLTNEKLFFGSGTQLSVL.

V and J are TRBV7-3 and TRBJ2-3; tentatively, D is TRBD1 (6 bases). This CDR3 spans 14 amino acids. Germline V gene data show CDR1 as SGHTA and CDR2 as FQGTGA. V was shortened by 3 bases and J by 0 bases, with 7 bases between the two germline ends. CDR3 in DNA: TGTGCCAGCAGCTTGGACAGTAGCACAGATACGCAGTATTTT. Translating it yields CASSLDSSTDTQYF.

This chain connects TRBV29-1 to TRBJ2-1, with 8 bases identical to TRBD2. There are 14 residues in the CDR3. V was clipped by 5 bases and J by 4 bases; unmatched bases: 7. CDR1 and CDR2 from the germline V gene are SQVTM and ANQGSEA. CDR3 in amino acids: CSVSKTSVYNEQFF. CDR3 nucleotide sequence: TGCAGCGTTAGTAAGACTAGCGTGTACAATGAGCAGTTCTTC.

This clone was seen just once. The chain joins TRBV30 to TRBJ2-3; D may be TRBD2 (7 bases). The germline gives CDR1 GTSNPN, CDR2 SVGIG (reference sequence). V lost 2 bases, J lost 1 base, and 13 bases lay in between. This CDR3 has 15 amino acids. CDR3 sequence (DNA): TGTGCCTGGAGTTATGGAGGGGGGGGCACAGATACGCAGTATTTT. It is translated as CAWSYGGGGTDTQYF.

V usage is TRBV5-1 and J usage is TRBJ1-2, with D uncertain. From germline, CDR1 is SGHRS and CDR2 YFSETQ. Trimming shortened V by 4 bases and J by 4 bases, and 17 bases separated the two germline ends. CDR3 length equals 15 residues. The CDR3 loop reads CASSPDLTPGYGYTF. The CDR3 DNA reads TGCGCCAGCAGCCCGGACCTTACCCCAGGCTATGGCTACACCTTC. The complete variable domain, with remaining parts taken from reference TRBV5-1 and TRBJ1-2, reads KAGVTQTPRYLIKTRGQQVTLSCSPISGHRSVSWYQQTPGQGLQFLFEYFSETQRNKGNFPGRFSGRQFSNSRSEMNVSTLELGDSALYLCASSPDLTPGYGYTFGSGTRLTVV.

The V and J genes are TRBV6-5 and TRBJ2-6; D unclear. Trimming shortened V by 6 bases and J by 0 bases, and 9 bases separated the two germline ends. Germline CDR1 and CDR2: MNHEY and SVGAGI. The CDR3 contains 15 residues. The CDR3 DNA reads as TGTGCCAGCAGAAGACAAAGCTCTGGGGCCAACGTCCTGACTTTC. Translated, it gives CASRRQSSGANVLTF.

The chain couples TRBV19 to TRBJ2-2, with TRBD1 identical over 9 bases. The length of the CDR3 is 14 residues. Germline assignment: CDR1 LNHDA and CDR2 SQIVND (reference sequence). V shed 9 bases, J shed 6 bases, and the junction held 8 bases outside the gene matches. In DNA form, the CDR3 reads TGTGCCAGCCGGGGGGACAGGGTTTCCGGGGAGCTGTTTTTT. Its protein product is CASRGDRVSGELFF. The full variable domain, its missing parts supplied by reference TRBV19 and TRBJ2-2, is DGGITQSPKYLFRKEGQNVTLSCEQNLNHDAMYWYRQDPGQGLRLIYYSQIVNDFQKGDIAEGYSVSREKKESFPLTVTSAQKNPTAFYLCASRGDRVSGELFFGEGSRLTVL.

The rearrangement uses TRBV6-6 and TRBJ1-1; D is uncertain. Germline-derived CDR1 and CDR2 are MNHNY and SVGAGI (reference sequence). The CDR3 has 13 amino acids. The V gene lost 7 bases and the J gene lost 4 bases, with 13 bases spanning the gap. CDR3 in amino acids: CASTQREITEAFF. Written as DNA, the CDR3 is TGTGCCAGCACCCAAAGAGAAATCACTGAAGCTTTCTTT.

The rearrangement links TRBV5-1 to TRBJ2-1; D is uncertain. In germline, CDR1 is SGHRS, CDR2 YFSETQ. Trimming cost V 1 base and J 6 bases, with 11 bases left between them. The CDR3 is 14 amino acids. The CDR3 sequence is CASSLSRIANEQFF. The CDR3 nucleotides read TGCGCCAGCAGCTTGTCGCGAATCGCCAATGAGCAGTTCTTC.

This clone was counted only a few times. CDR3 sequence reads: CASSEVGQLEKLFF. CDR3 DNA: TGTGCCAGCAGTGAAGTTGGACAGCTAGAAAAACTGTTTTTT. This chain joins TRBV6-1 and TRBJ1-4, with a weak D call TRBD1 (6 bases). Germline lookup yields CDR1 MNHNS and CDR2 SASEGT. V lost 1 base and J 8 bases, leaving 11 bases between the germline ends. This CDR3 is 14 amino acids long.

The chain joins TRBV11-2 to TRBJ1-1; D call uncertain. The CDR3 spans 15 residues. V was pared by 5 bases and J by 0 bases, with 13 bases between. CDR1 is SGHAT and CDR2 is FQNNGV in the germline V gene. Here the CDR3 reads CASSRLRRLNTEAFF. The CDR3, as DNA: TGTGCCAGCAGCCGGCTAAGACGTTTGAACACTGAAGCTTTCTTT.

The V gene is TRBV7-2, the J gene TRBJ1-2, with D hard to call. The germline gives CDR1 SGHTA, CDR2 FQGNSA. The length of the CDR3 is 15 residues. Deletions cut 6 bases from V and 0 bases from J, with 14 bases between. The CDR3 loop reads CASSQPRITNYGYTF. The CDR3 DNA is TGTGCCAGCAGTCAGCCCAGAATTACTAACTATGGCTACACCTTC.

This chain joins TRBV4-1 and TRBJ2-3; D is possibly TRBD2 (6 bases). The CDR3 length is 15 residues. Germline CDR1 and CDR2: MGHRA and YSYEKL. Trimming left V 5 bases short and J 1 base short, with 13 bases between. Written as DNA, the CDR3 is TGCGCCAGCAGCACAACTAGCCGAGGCACAGATACGCAGTATTTT. Protein: CASSTTSRGTDTQYF.

The chain joins TRBV6-4 to TRBJ2-3; TRBD2 matches at 8 bases. V was clipped by 3 bases and J by 0 bases; unmatched bases: 2. This CDR3 has 15 residues. The germline CDR1 and CDR2 sequences are MRHNA and SNTAGT. The CDR3: CASSELAGSTDTQYF. The DNA of the CDR3 is TGTGCCAGCAGTGAGTTAGCGGGGAGCACAGATACGCAGTATTTT.

V gene TRBV6-5 combines with J gene TRBJ2-7; 7 bases align to TRBD1. Per the germline V gene, CDR1 is MNHEY and CDR2 is SVGAGI. Trimming took 6 bases from V and 0 from J; bases not matched to a gene: 5. This CDR3 has 14 residues. The CDR3 DNA follows: TGTGCCAGCAGCAGGGACAGAAGCTCCTACGAGCAGTACTTC. This sequence encodes CASSRDRSSYEQYF.

V is TRBV3-1 (or the pseudogene TRBV3-2) and J is TRBJ1-2; D possibly corresponds to TRBD1 (6 bases). V was trimmed by 4 bases and J by 0 bases, leaving 9 bases between them. Per the germline V gene, CDR1 is LGHDT and CDR2 is YNNKEL (reference sequence). This CDR3 spans 14 amino acids. CDR3 bases: TGTGCCAGCAGCCTCGGACAGACTAACTATGGCTACACCTTC. It translates to CASSLGQTNYGYTF.

The rearrangement uses TRBV12-3 or TRBV12-4 and TRBJ1-2; D gene unclear. This CDR3 region has 12 residues. Trimming removed 3 bases at V and 1 base at J, with 3 bases between. This CDR3 reads CASSFVNYGYTF. The CDR3 region has the DNA TGTGCCAGCAGTTTCGTTAACTATGGCTACACCTTC.

The V and J genes are TRBV11-2 and TRBJ2-6; D ambiguous. CDR1 is SGHAT, CDR2 FQNNGV, per germline. The CDR3 contains 15 residues. Trimming cost V 5 bases and J 0 bases, with 8 bases left between them. The CDR3 bases are TGTGCCAGCAGCCCAATACTCTCTGGGGCCAACGTCCTGACTTTC. Translation gives CASSPILSGANVLTF.

This chain uses TRBV5-1 with TRBJ1-2; D unclear. The germline V gene encodes CDR1 SGHRS and CDR2 YFSETQ. V lost 0 bases and J 4 bases, leaving 7 bases between the germline ends. The CDR3 has 13 residues. For the CDR3, the DNA is TGCGCCAGCAGCTTGGATCCGGTCTATGGCTACACCTTC. This encodes CASSLDPVYGYTF.

The chain uses TRBV20-1 and TRBJ1-2, with D hard to call. The V end was cut by 8 bases, the J end by 7 bases, with 14 bases between. The length of the CDR3 is 11 residues. CDR1 and CDR2 (germline): DFQATT, SNEGSKA (reference sequence). CDR3 sequence reads: CSLDIAGGYTF. CDR3 nucleotides: TGCAGTCTTGATATCGCGGGTGGCTACACCTTC.

The count of this clone is one. The chain links TRBV28 to TRBJ1-5, with 7 bases fitting TRBD1. Germline lookup yields CDR1 MDHEN and CDR2 SYDVKM. The ends lost 3 bases at V and 6 bases at J; junction bases unmatched: 8. The CDR3 sequence is 15 residues long. CDR3 sequence (DNA): TGTGCCAGCAGTTTTTTTTCGTCAGGGGGTCAGCCCCAGCATTTT. It translates to CASSFFSSGGQPQHF.

The J gene is TRBJ1-2, the V gene TRBV27; 10 bases fit TRBD1. Trimming took 6 bases from V and 8 from J; bases not matched to a gene: 9. Germline CDR1 is MNHEY and CDR2 is SMNVEV (reference sequence). The length of the CDR3 is 14 residues. The CDR3 coding sequence is TGTGCCAGCAGCTCACTGACAGGGGGCATCGGCTACACCTTC. Protein: CASSSLTGGIGYTF.

This clone appeared a few times. This chain connects TRBV19 to TRBJ1-1, with D unresolved. Germline CDR1 is LNHDA and CDR2 is SQIVND (reference sequence). The CDR3 spans 14 residues. V dropped 6 bases and J dropped 1 base, with 12 bases sitting between them. CDR3: CASRTTAKNTEAFF. The DNA for the CDR3 is TGTGCCAGTAGAACTACAGCCAAGAACACTGAAGCTTTCTTT.

V gene TRBV19 combines with J gene TRBJ1-1; D is uncertain. The germline CDR1 and CDR2 sequences are LNHDA and SQIVND (reference sequence). Trimming pared 0 bases from V and 3 bases from J, leaving 14 bases between. This CDR3 comprises 16 residues. In DNA, the CDR3 is TGTGCCAGTAGTATAGATCTTGGGTTTTCAGACACTGAAGCTTTCTTT. It yields the protein CASSIDLGFSDTEAFF.

The rearrangement joins TRBV7-8 to TRBJ1-2; D is perhaps TRBD1 (6 bases). Germline CDR1 reads SGHVS; CDR2 reads FQNEAQ. Between the trimmed V and J ends, which lost 3 bases and 1 base, there was a span of 9 bases. There are 14 residues in the CDR3. As DNA, the CDR3 is TGTGCCAGCAGCTTCATCAGGGGTAACTATGGCTACACCTTC. This encodes CASSFIRGNYGYTF.

This CDR3 is CASSQGDRPTGGYGYTF. DNA for the CDR3: TGTGCCAGCAGCCAAGGGGACAGGCCTACAGGTGGCTATGGCTACACCTTC. V usage is TRBV3-1 (or the pseudogene TRBV3-2) and J usage is TRBJ1-2; TRBD1 matches 8 bases. Losses at the gene ends were 1 base for V and 4 bases for J; bases not matched to a gene: 11. Looked up from germline, CDR1 is LGHDT and CDR2 is YNNKEL (reference sequence). The CDR3 runs to 17 residues.